These 9 T cell receptor beta chains were sequenced from one sample in a study of shared clonotypes between healthy human individuals. Assay used: immunoSEQ multiplex PCR; TCRdb lists only in-frame clones, some missing. The table records hundreds of thousands of clones, around 79% of them present only once. The sample consisted of PBMCs. The receptor set was obtained from a woman aged 40 to 50 in good health. Some clones in this sample may be carry-over from other donors' samples.

The J gene is TRBJ2-1, the V gene TRBV28; D remains ambiguous. This CDR3 spans 13 amino acids. The V gene lost 7 bases and the J gene lost 0 bases, with 7 bases spanning the gap. In germline, CDR1 is MDHEN, CDR2 SYDVKM. The CDR3 DNA reads as TGTGCCAGCATAGGCCACTCCTACAATGAGCAGTTCTTC. It specifies CASIGHSYNEQFF.

This chain joins TRBV5-4 and TRBJ2-5; 10 bases line up with TRBD1. This CDR3 spans 16 amino acids. Germline CDR1 reads SGHNT; CDR2 reads YYREEE (reference sequence). V shed 4 bases, J shed 3 bases, and the junction held 9 bases outside the gene matches. DNA of the CDR3: TGTGCCAGCAGCCCCCGGGACAGGGGCCTCGAAGAGACCCAGTACTTC. It translates to CASSPRDRGLEETQYF.

The chain carries TRBV6-1 and TRBJ2-7, with 9 positions matching TRBD2. CDR3 length equals 14 residues. CDR1 MNHNS and CDR2 SASEGT come from the germline V gene. The ends lost 6 bases at V and 3 bases at J; junction bases unmatched: 6. This CDR3 reads CASSLAGRNYEQYF. In DNA form, the CDR3 reads TGTGCCAGCAGCCTAGCGGGGCGGAACTACGAGCAGTACTTC.

V usage is TRBV6-6 and J usage is TRBJ2-2; no definite D call. Germline V gene data show CDR1 as MNHNY and CDR2 as SVGAGI (reference sequence). V lost 6 bases to trimming and J lost 0 bases, with 11 bases between them. The CDR3 contains 15 residues. The CDR3 reads CASSPSSSNTGELFF. CDR3 nucleotide sequence: TGTGCCAGCAGCCCAAGCAGCTCGAACACCGGGGAGCTGTTTTTT.

J is TRBJ2-1 and V is TRBV11-2; D unresolved. Germline V CDR1 and CDR2: SGHAT, FQNNGV. V was trimmed by 1 base and J by 9 bases, leaving 10 bases between them. This CDR3 contains 13 residues. Here the CDR3 reads CASSLAPPSEQFF. The DNA for the CDR3 is TGTGCCAGCAGCTTAGCTCCCCCGAGTGAGCAGTTCTTC.

The gene calls are TRBV6-6 and TRBJ2-1; 12 bases align to TRBD2. CDR3 size: 16 residues. V lost 2 bases, J lost 5 bases, and 4 bases stayed unmatched. Germline CDR1 MNHNY, CDR2 SVGAGI (reference sequence). CDR3 sequence reads: CASSYPGLAGHNEQFF. The DNA for the CDR3 is TGTGCCAGCAGTTACCCTGGACTAGCGGGACACAATGAGCAGTTCTTC.

The J gene is TRBJ2-1, the V gene TRBV7-2; no clear D gene. V lost 0 bases and J lost 4, with 10 bases in between. This CDR3 is 15 amino acids long. Germline-derived CDR1 and CDR2 are SGHTA and FQGNSA. The CDR3 DNA reads as TGTGCCAGCAGCTTAGCGCCTTACAAATACAATGAGCAGTTCTTC. It encodes CASSLAPYKYNEQFF. Full variable domain (rest looked up from reference TRBV7-2 and TRBJ2-1): GAGVSQSPSNKVTEKGKDVELRCDPISGHTALYWYRQSLGQGLEFLIYFQGNSAPDKSGLPSDRFSAERTGGSVSTLTIQRTQQEDSAVYLCASSLAPYKYNEQFFGPGTRLTVL.

The J gene is TRBJ1-3, the V gene TRBV18; 7 bases are shared with TRBD1. Looked up from germline, CDR1 is KGHSH and CDR2 is LQKENI. This CDR3 is 14 amino acids long. V lost 5 bases and J lost 7; bases outside the gene matches: 8. This chain's CDR3 is CASSTDRARNTIYF. Written as DNA, the CDR3 is TGTGCCAGCTCAACAGACAGGGCACGGAACACCATATATTTT.

The V call is TRBV9, the J call TRBJ2-1; 7 nucleotides align to TRBD1. J was trimmed by 3 bases and V by 0 bases; bases with no gene match: 3. The CDR3 sequence is 15 residues long. Germline V lookup: CDR1 SGDLS, CDR2 YYNGEE. CDR3 sequence reads: CASSVVWDSYNEQFF. The CDR3 DNA is TGTGCCAGCAGCGTAGTGTGGGACAGCTACAATGAGCAGTTCTTC.